A selection of T cell receptor beta chains follows, all from one sample in a study of human T cells and chemical hapten exposure. TCRdb independently ran MiXCR on the RACE reads; one entry per CDR3 protein. The sample records a few hundred thousand distinct CDR3 sequences, around 7% being singletons. Sequenced material: whole blood, taken in connection with sensitization to the hapten diphenylcyclopropenone (DPC). These receptors came from a man aged 18-30 years with alopecia areata. Some clones in this sample may be carry-over from other donors' samples. Both conserved end residues are part of each CDR3. The D gene is left open where the match is weak. Some rows mark clone size as missing; the rest say once, few, many or name a class of expanded clone.

d_call: .
v_call: TRBV12-3/TRBV12-4
clone_size: .
j_call: TRBJ2-5
cdr3_aa: CASSQNRWETQYF
cdr3_nt: TGTGCCAGCAGTCAGAACAGGTGGGAGACCCAGTACTTC

d_call: .
v_call: TRBV10-3
clone_size: many
j_call: TRBJ1-1
cdr3_aa: CAISEIGAEAFF
cdr3_nt: TGTGCCATCAGTGAAATAGGGGCAGAAGCTTTCTTT

d_call: .
v_call: TRBV5-6
clone_size: .
j_call: TRBJ1-2
cdr3_aa: CASNSHSSRLHYGYTF
cdr3_nt: TGTGCCAGCAACTCCCACAGCTCTAGGTTACACTATGGCTACACCTTC

d_call: .
v_call: TRBV7-9
clone_size: few
j_call: TRBJ1-1
cdr3_aa: CASSRGLNEAFF
cdr3_nt: TGTGCCAGCAGCCGAGGCCTAAATGAAGCTTTCTTT

d_call: .
v_call: TRBV4-2
clone_size: .
j_call: TRBJ2-1
cdr3_aa: CASSQDGASLSYNEQFF
cdr3_nt: TGTGCCAGCAGCCAAGACGGCGCTTCATTATCCTACAATGAGCAGTTCTTC

d_call: .
v_call: TRBV20-1
clone_size: few
j_call: TRBJ2-2
cdr3_aa: CSARTSRDTGELFF
cdr3_nt: TGCAGTGCTAGAACTAGCAGGGACACCGGGGAGCTGTTTTTT

d_call: .
v_call: TRBV6-5
clone_size: many
j_call: TRBJ1-4
cdr3_aa: CASKTGQNEKLFF
cdr3_nt: TGTGCCAGTAAGACAGGACAGAATGAAAAACTGTTTTTT

d_call: TRBD1
v_call: TRBV4-1
clone_size: .
j_call: TRBJ2-7
cdr3_aa: CASSQDLRTGFYEQYF
cdr3_nt: TGCGCCAGCAGCCAAGATCTCCGGACAGGGTTTTACGAGCAGTACTTC

d_call: .
v_call: TRBV29-1
clone_size: .
j_call: TRBJ2-3
cdr3_aa: CSVWGKGDEDTQYF
cdr3_nt: TGCAGCGTGTGGGGGAAGGGGGACGAAGATACGCAGTATTTT

d_call: TRBD2
v_call: TRBV4-3
clone_size: few
j_call: TRBJ2-1
cdr3_aa: CASSQDPGGQVSNEQFF
cdr3_nt: TGCGCCAGCAGCCAAGATCCGGGGGGGCAGGTCTCCAATGAGCAGTTCTTC

d_call: .
v_call: TRBV29-1
clone_size: .
j_call: TRBJ2-1
cdr3_aa: CTGKEGKGQFF
cdr3_nt: TGCACCGGCAAGGAGGGGAAGGGCCAGTTCTTC

d_call: TRBD1
v_call: TRBV7-2
clone_size: many
j_call: TRBJ1-5
cdr3_aa: CASSLQGAQPQHF
cdr3_nt: TGTGCCAGCAGCTTACAGGGGGCCCAGCCCCAGCATTTT

d_call: .
v_call: TRBV28
clone_size: few
j_call: TRBJ1-2
cdr3_aa: CASSPSRDIYGYTF
cdr3_nt: TGTGCCAGCAGCCCGTCCCGGGACATTTATGGCTACACCTTC

d_call: .
v_call: TRBV27
clone_size: .
j_call: TRBJ1-1
cdr3_aa: CASSLLPGQKTEAFF
cdr3_nt: TGTGCCAGCAGTTTATTGCCCGGACAGAAAACTGAAGCTTTCTTT

d_call: .
v_call: TRBV20-1
clone_size: few
j_call: TRBJ1-2
cdr3_aa: CSASYGGRRDGYTF
cdr3_nt: TGCAGTGCTAGTTACGGGGGGCGACGGGACGGCTACACCTTC

d_call: TRBD2
v_call: TRBV7-3
clone_size: few
j_call: TRBJ2-1
cdr3_aa: CASSLSGGPYNEQFF
cdr3_nt: TGTGCCAGCAGCTTGAGCGGGGGGCCCTACAATGAGCAGTTCTTC

d_call: .
v_call: TRBV5-6
clone_size: many
j_call: TRBJ1-1
cdr3_aa: CASSLIDRNTEAFF
cdr3_nt: TGTGCCAGCAGCTTGATAGACCGTAACACTGAAGCTTTCTTT

d_call: .
v_call: TRBV12-3/TRBV12-4
clone_size: few
j_call: TRBJ1-5
cdr3_aa: CASRPTEARNQPQHF
cdr3_nt: TGTGCCAGCAGGCCGACAGAGGCTCGCAATCAGCCCCAGCATTTT

d_call: .
v_call: TRBV20-1
clone_size: few
j_call: TRBJ1-1
cdr3_aa: CSARMRQRTEAFF
cdr3_nt: TGCAGTGCTAGAATGCGGCAGAGAACTGAAGCTTTCTTT

d_call: .
v_call: TRBV27
clone_size: few
j_call: TRBJ2-7
cdr3_aa: CASSLLAGPRAEQYF
cdr3_nt: TGTGCCAGCAGTTTATTGGCAGGGCCCAGGGCAGAGCAGTACTTC

d_call: .
v_call: TRBV10-2
clone_size: .
j_call: TRBJ2-4
cdr3_aa: CASSESTIAKNIQYF
cdr3_nt: TGCGCCAGCAGTGAGTCGACAATAGCCAAAAACATTCAGTACTTC

d_call: .
v_call: TRBV5-1
clone_size: .
j_call: TRBJ2-1
cdr3_aa: CASSLNRETIPLNNEQFF
cdr3_nt: TGCGCCAGCAGCTTAAACAGGGAAACAATCCCTTTAAACAATGAGCAGTTCTTC

d_call: .
v_call: TRBV6-5
clone_size: .
j_call: TRBJ1-6
cdr3_aa: CASSYTIQGDPRYKSPLHF
cdr3_nt: TGTGCCAGCAGTTATACTATTCAGGGCGACCCAAGATATAAATCACCCCTCCACTTT

d_call: TRBD1
v_call: TRBV24-1
clone_size: .
j_call: TRBJ2-2
cdr3_aa: CATSDLWSPGGLRTGELFF
cdr3_nt: TGTGCCACCAGTGATTTATGGAGTCCAGGGGGCTTGAGAACCGGGGAGCTGTTTTTT

d_call: .
v_call: TRBV20-1
clone_size: few
j_call: TRBJ2-3
cdr3_aa: CSAKSLAGTDTQYF
cdr3_nt: TGCAGTGCTAAATCTCTAGCTGGTACAGATACGCAGTATTTT

d_call: .
v_call: TRBV7-9
clone_size: few
j_call: TRBJ1-4
cdr3_aa: CASSFPQVSEKLFF
cdr3_nt: TGTGCCAGCAGCTTCCCCCAAGTAAGCGAAAAACTGTTTTTT

d_call: TRBD1
v_call: TRBV18
clone_size: few
j_call: TRBJ1-3
cdr3_aa: CASSPPPGQRGNTIYF
cdr3_nt: TGTGCCAGCTCACCACCTCCGGGACAGCGAGGAAACACCATATATTTT

d_call: TRBD1
v_call: TRBV29-1
clone_size: .
j_call: TRBJ2-1
cdr3_aa: CSVVYPLGTDYNEQFF
cdr3_nt: TGCAGCGTTGTCTACCCGCTAGGGACAGACTACAATGAGCAGTTCTTC

d_call: TRBD2
v_call: TRBV20-1
clone_size: many
j_call: TRBJ2-5
cdr3_aa: CSARDLGLAGGQETQYF
cdr3_nt: TGCAGTGCTAGAGATCTGGGGCTAGCGGGGGGGCAAGAGACCCAGTACTTC

d_call: .
v_call: TRBV18
clone_size: .
j_call: TRBJ2-5
cdr3_aa: CASSTRVQETQYF
cdr3_nt: TGTGCCAGCTCAACCAGGGTACAAGAGACCCAGTACTTC

d_call: TRBD1
v_call: TRBV27
clone_size: .
j_call: TRBJ1-5
cdr3_aa: CTSSFRGQDQPQHF
cdr3_nt: TGTACCAGCAGTTTCAGGGGGCAGGATCAGCCCCAGCATTTT

d_call: .
v_call: TRBV2
clone_size: few
j_call: TRBJ1-2
cdr3_aa: CASMGDSYGYTF
cdr3_nt: TGTGCCAGCATGGGAGACAGCTATGGCTACACCTTC

d_call: .
v_call: TRBV4-1
clone_size: few
j_call: TRBJ2-5
cdr3_aa: CASSRFSLETQYF
cdr3_nt: TGCGCCAGCAGCCGATTCTCGTTGGAGACCCAGTACTTC

d_call: .
v_call: TRBV20-1
clone_size: few
j_call: TRBJ1-6
cdr3_aa: CSARDAGRGLPNSPLHF
cdr3_nt: TGCAGTGCTAGAGACGCCGGGAGGGGTCTCCCCAATTCACCCCTCCACTTT

d_call: TRBD1
v_call: TRBV6-1
clone_size: .
j_call: TRBJ2-5
cdr3_aa: CASRTGGRETQYF
cdr3_nt: TGTGCCAGCAGAACAGGGGGGCGAGAGACCCAGTACTTC

d_call: .
v_call: TRBV20-1
clone_size: many
j_call: TRBJ2-1
cdr3_aa: CSARDGYGNEQFF
cdr3_nt: TGCAGTGCTAGGGATGGCTATGGAAATGAGCAGTTCTTC

d_call: TRBD1
v_call: TRBV4-3
clone_size: few
j_call: TRBJ1-2
cdr3_aa: CASSHGGQGVGYTF
cdr3_nt: TGCGCCAGCAGCCACGGGGGACAGGGGGTTGGCTACACCTTC

d_call: TRBD1
v_call: TRBV27
clone_size: .
j_call: TRBJ2-7
cdr3_aa: CASSRTGNYEQYF
cdr3_nt: TGTGCCAGCAGCAGGACAGGGAACTACGAGCAGTACTTC

d_call: TRBD1
v_call: TRBV6-5
clone_size: .
j_call: TRBJ1-1
cdr3_aa: CASSTYPGQGGSNTEAFF
cdr3_nt: TGTGCCAGCAGTACCTATCCGGGACAGGGAGGGTCTAACACTGAAGCTTTCTTT

d_call: .
v_call: TRBV5-1
clone_size: .
j_call: TRBJ1-1
cdr3_aa: CASSLEPGFTEAFF
cdr3_nt: TGCGCCAGCAGCTTGGAACCAGGGTTCACTGAAGCTTTCTTT

d_call: TRBD2
v_call: TRBV2
clone_size: few
j_call: TRBJ2-1
cdr3_aa: CARGKLAGDVEQFF
cdr3_nt: TGTGCCAGGGGTAAACTAGCGGGGGATGTTGAGCAGTTCTTC

d_call: .
v_call: TRBV20-1
clone_size: few
j_call: TRBJ2-6
cdr3_aa: CSAEEPGANVLTF
cdr3_nt: TGCAGTGCTGAGGAACCTGGGGCCAACGTCCTGACTTTC